This T cell receptor beta chain derives from a study of T cells in Graves' hyperthyroidism and ophthalmopathy. Study in general: Peripheral blood collection took place at initial diagnosis, before any treatment.

In its sample, this clonotype was seen many times. The length of the CDR3 is 16 residues. Per germline, CDR1 DFQATT and CDR2 SNEGSKA (reference sequence). J lost 4 bases, V lost 0 bases, and 10 bases had no gene match. Authors of the study amplified TCR beta CDR3 regions from RNA transcripts. Carried out on the TCR CDR3, a first-round RT-PCR used the HTBI primer set. TCRdb analysed the multiplex PCR reads with MiXCR anew, one entry per CDR3 protein. The sample yields more than 550,000 distinct CDR3 sequences, roughly a sixth seen once. The chain links TRBV20-1 to TRBJ1-1; 8 positions agree with TRBD1. The receptor comes from a man aged 50-59 years with Graves' hyperthyroidism. Material: blood. The CDR3 region is CSARDLDRGDGTEAFF. DNA for the CDR3: TGCAGTGCTAGAGATCTCGACAGGGGCGATGGCACTGAAGCTTTCTTT.